These 9 T cell receptor beta chains originate from one sample sequenced in a study of cytomegalovirus exposure and HLA in healthy donors. The PCR ran on 60 Vbeta and 13 Jbeta primers. Profiled with immunoSEQ multiplex PCR; TCRdb holds only in-frame clones, not every one. The data contain about 99,000 clones, roughly a tenth of them seen just once; the ten biggest clones take up approximately 6.1%. The sequenced material came from PBMCs. The receptor set was obtained from a man in his forties in good health and CMV-seropositive.

This clone came up a few times. The V call is TRBV2, the J call TRBJ2-5, with TRBD2 identical over 12 bases. The CDR3 is 16 amino acids. The V segment lost 6 bases and the J segment 4 bases; nucleotides outside the gene matches: 9. Germline V gene lookup returns CDR1 SNHLY and CDR2 FYNNEI. This chain's CDR3 is CASRPLAGGPSETQYF. CDR3 nucleotides: TGTGCCAGCAGGCCTCTAGCGGGAGGGCCCTCAGAGACCCAGTACTTC.

The rearrangement joins TRBV4-1 to TRBJ2-7; 9 nucleotides line up with TRBD1. This CDR3 contains 15 residues. Unmatched junction bases numbered 7, after V lost 2 bases and J lost 5 bases. CDR1 MGHRA and CDR2 YSYEKL come from the germline V gene. The CDR3 protein is CASSQRGQGKDEQYF. CDR3 in DNA: TGCGCCAGCAGCCAACGGGGACAGGGTAAGGACGAGCAGTACTTC.

V usage is TRBV28 and J usage is TRBJ2-2; no reliable D call. In germline, CDR1 is MDHEN, CDR2 SYDVKM. The CDR3 is made up of 14 amino acids. Trimming removed 4 bases from V and 3 bases from J, with 9 bases in between. The CDR3 sequence is CASSSDWYTGELFF. The CDR3 region has the DNA TGTGCCAGCAGTTCTGACTGGTACACCGGGGAGCTGTTTTTT.

The chain has TRBV23-1 and TRBJ1-1; a weak D match, TRBD1 (6 bases). TRBV23-1 is an ORF, and what it does is uncertain. V lost 3 bases to trimming and J lost 0 bases, with 20 bases between them. The length of the CDR3 is 18 residues. The CDR3 nucleotides read TGCGCCAGCAGTCACCCCTCGGGACACCGATGCATGAACACTGAAGCTTTCTTT. Translated, it gives CASSHPSGHRCMNTEAFF.

This clone was seen a handful of times. J is TRBJ2-5 and V is TRBV9; 12 nucleotides match TRBD2. Per germline, CDR1 SGDLS and CDR2 YYNGEE. J gave up 1 base and V 3 bases, and 7 bases lay outside the gene matches. The CDR3 length is 17 residues. CDR3 DNA sequence: TGTGCCAGCAGCGCATCACTAGCGGGAGGCCTCCAAGAGACCCAGTACTTC. It specifies CASSASLAGGLQETQYF. The full variable domain, rest sourced from reference TRBV9 and TRBJ2-5, is DSGVTQTPKHLITATGQRVTLRCSPRSGDLSVYWYQQSLDQGLQFLIQYYNGEERAKGNILERFSAQQFPDLHSELNLSSLELGDSALYFCASSASLAGGLQETQYFGPGTRLLVL.

The table lists this clone with a few counts. The rearrangement joins TRBV6-5 to TRBJ2-7; D remains ambiguous. This CDR3 has 12 amino acids. Germline CDR1 is MNHEY and CDR2 is SVGAGI. Trimming pared 8 bases from V and 3 bases from J, leaving 11 bases between. DNA of the CDR3: TGTGCCAGCCACGGTGCAGGCTACGAGCAGTACTTC. As protein: CASHGAGYEQYF.

In this sample, this clone turned up a few times. The CDR3 sequence: CASSLRSVDEQFF. CDR3 nucleotide sequence: TGTGCCAGCAGTTTAAGATCGGTTGATGAGCAGTTCTTC. The V gene is TRBV27, the J gene TRBJ2-1; no definite D call. The CDR3 covers 13 residues. Deletions cut 2 bases from V and 8 bases from J, with 10 bases between. The V gene's germline CDR1 is MNHEY and CDR2 SMNVEV (reference sequence).

This clone was counted a few times. The rearrangement links TRBV7-2 to TRBJ2-7; D unresolved. The V end was cut by 1 base, the J end by 4 bases, with 11 bases between. CDR3 length: 14 residues. In germline, CDR1 is SGHTA, CDR2 FQGNSA. The CDR3 DNA is TGTGCCAGCAGCTTAGATTACAGACCTTACGAGCAGTACTTC. Its protein product is CASSLDYRPYEQYF.

The chain couples TRBV7-2 to TRBJ2-7, with D unclear. The CDR3 is made up of 14 amino acids. V lost 2 bases and J lost 5, with 13 bases in between. Germline lookup yields CDR1 SGHTA and CDR2 FQGNSA. The CDR3 is CASSLTMSVDEQYF. Here the CDR3 DNA reads TGTGCCAGCAGCTTAACCATGAGTGTCGACGAGCAGTACTTC.